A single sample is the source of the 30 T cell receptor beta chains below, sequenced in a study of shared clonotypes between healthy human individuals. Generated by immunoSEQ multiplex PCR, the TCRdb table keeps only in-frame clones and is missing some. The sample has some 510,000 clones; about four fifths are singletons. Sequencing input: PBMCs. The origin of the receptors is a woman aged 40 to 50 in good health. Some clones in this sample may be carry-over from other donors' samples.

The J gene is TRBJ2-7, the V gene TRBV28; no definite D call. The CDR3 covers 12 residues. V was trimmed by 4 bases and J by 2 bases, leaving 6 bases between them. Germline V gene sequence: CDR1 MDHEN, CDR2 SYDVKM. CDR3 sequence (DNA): TGTGCCAGCAGTTACGGCCCCTACGAGCAGTACTTC. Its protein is CASSYGPYEQYF.

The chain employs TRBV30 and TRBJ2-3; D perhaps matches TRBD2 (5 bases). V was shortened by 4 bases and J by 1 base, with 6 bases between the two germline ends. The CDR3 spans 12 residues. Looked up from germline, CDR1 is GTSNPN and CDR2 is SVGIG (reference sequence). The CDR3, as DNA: TGTGCCTGGAAGCGGCGCACAGATACGCAGTATTTT. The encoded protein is CAWKRRTDTQYF.

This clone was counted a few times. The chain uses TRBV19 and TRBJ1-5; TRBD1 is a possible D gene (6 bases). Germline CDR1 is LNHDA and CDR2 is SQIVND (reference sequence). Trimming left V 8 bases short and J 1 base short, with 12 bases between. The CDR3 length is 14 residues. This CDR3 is CASQDRPSNQPQHF. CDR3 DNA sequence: TGTGCCAGTCAAGACAGGCCCAGCAATCAGCCCCAGCATTTT.

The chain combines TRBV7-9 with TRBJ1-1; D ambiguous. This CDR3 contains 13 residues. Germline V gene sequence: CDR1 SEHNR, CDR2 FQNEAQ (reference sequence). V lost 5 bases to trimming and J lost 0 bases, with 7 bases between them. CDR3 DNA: TGTGCCAGCAGCCTAACGGTGAACACTGAAGCTTTCTTT. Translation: CASSLTVNTEAFF.

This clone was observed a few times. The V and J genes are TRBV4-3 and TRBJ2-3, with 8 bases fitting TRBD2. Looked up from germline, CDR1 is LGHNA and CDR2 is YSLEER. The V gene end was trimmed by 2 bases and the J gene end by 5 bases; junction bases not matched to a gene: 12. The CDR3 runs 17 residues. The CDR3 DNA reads TGCGCCAGCAGCCAAATAGCGGGATCTTTGAGGGGAGATACGCAGTATTTT. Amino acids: CASSQIAGSLRGDTQYF.

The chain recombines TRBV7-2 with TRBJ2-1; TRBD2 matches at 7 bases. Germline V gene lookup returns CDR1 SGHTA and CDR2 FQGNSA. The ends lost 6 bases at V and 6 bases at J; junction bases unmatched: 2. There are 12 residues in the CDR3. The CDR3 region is CASRTSPNEQFF. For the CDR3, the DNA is TGTGCCAGCAGGACTAGCCCCAATGAGCAGTTCTTC.

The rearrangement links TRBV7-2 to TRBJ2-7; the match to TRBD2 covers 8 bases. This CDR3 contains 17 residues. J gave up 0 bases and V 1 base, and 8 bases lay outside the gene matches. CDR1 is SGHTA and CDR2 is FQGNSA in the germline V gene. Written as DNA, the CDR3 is TGTGCCAGCAGCTTAGGATCTAGCGCGGGAGGCTCCTACGAGCAGTACTTC. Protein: CASSLGSSAGGSYEQYF.

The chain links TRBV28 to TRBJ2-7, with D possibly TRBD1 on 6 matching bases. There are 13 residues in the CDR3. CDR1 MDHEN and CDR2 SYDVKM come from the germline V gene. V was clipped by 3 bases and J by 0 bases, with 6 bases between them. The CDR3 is CASSLTGSYEQYF. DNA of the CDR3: TGTGCCAGCAGTTTGACAGGCTCCTACGAGCAGTACTTC.

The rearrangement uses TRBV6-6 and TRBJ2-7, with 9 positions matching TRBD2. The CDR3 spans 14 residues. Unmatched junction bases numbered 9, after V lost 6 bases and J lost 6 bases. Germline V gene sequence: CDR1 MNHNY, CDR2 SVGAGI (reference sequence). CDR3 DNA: TGTGCCAGCAGGACTAGCGGAGATGTCGGCGAGCAGTACTTC. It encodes CASRTSGDVGEQYF.

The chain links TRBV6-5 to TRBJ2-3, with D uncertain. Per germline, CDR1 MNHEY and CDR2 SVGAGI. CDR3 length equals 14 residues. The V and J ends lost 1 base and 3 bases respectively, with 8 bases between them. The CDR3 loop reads CASSYLAATDTQYF. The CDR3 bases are TGTGCCAGCAGTTACTTGGCAGCTACAGATACGCAGTATTTT.

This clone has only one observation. The CDR3 DNA reads as TGCGCCAGCAGCCCTAGGTGGGGAGAGACCCAGTACTTC. Encoded protein: CASSPRWGETQYF. This chain joins TRBV4-3 and TRBJ2-5, with D hard to call. Germline V gene lookup returns CDR1 LGHNA and CDR2 YSLEER. The V end lost 4 bases, the J end lost 4 bases, and 10 bases lay between the germline ends. This CDR3 comprises 13 residues.

The DNA for the CDR3 is TGTGCCAGCAGCGGCCGGGACAGTTCCTACGAGCAGTACTTC. It is translated as CASSGRDSSYEQYF. The chain has TRBV9 and TRBJ2-7; 7 bases agree with TRBD1. Germline lookup yields CDR1 SGDLS and CDR2 YYNGEE. V was clipped by 3 bases and J by 1 base; unmatched bases: 4. The CDR3 has 14 amino acids.

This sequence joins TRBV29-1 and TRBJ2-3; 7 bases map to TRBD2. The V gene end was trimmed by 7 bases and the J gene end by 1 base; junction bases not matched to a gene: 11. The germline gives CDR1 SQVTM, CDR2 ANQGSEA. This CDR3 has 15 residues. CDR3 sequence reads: CSAAPTGGRTDTQYF. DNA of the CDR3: TGCAGCGCCGCACCTACGGGAGGTCGCACAGATACGCAGTATTTT.

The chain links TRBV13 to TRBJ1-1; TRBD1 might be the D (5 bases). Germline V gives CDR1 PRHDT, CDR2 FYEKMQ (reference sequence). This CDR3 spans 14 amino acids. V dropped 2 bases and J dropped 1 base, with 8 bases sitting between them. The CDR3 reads CASSLYRRNTEAFF. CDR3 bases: TGTGCCAGCAGCTTATACAGGCGGAACACTGAAGCTTTCTTT.

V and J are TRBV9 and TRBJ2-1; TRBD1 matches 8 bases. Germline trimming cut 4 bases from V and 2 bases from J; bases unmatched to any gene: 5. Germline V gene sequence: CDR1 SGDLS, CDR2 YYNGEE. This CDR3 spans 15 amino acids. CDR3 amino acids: CASSSQGDAYNEQFF. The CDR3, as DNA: TGTGCCAGCAGCTCACAGGGGGATGCCTACAATGAGCAGTTCTTC.

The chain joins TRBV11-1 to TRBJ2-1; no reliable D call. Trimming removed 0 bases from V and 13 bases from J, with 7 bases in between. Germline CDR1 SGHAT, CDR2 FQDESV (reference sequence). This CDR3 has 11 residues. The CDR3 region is CASSLAGSQFF. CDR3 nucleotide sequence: TGTGCCAGCAGCTTAGCGGGAAGTCAGTTCTTC.

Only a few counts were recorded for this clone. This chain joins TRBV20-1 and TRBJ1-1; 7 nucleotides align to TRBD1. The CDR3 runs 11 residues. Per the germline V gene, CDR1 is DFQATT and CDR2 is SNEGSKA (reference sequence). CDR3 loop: CGQGGHTEAFF. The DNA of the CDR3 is TGCGGCCAGGGGGGGCACACTGAAGCTTTCTTT.

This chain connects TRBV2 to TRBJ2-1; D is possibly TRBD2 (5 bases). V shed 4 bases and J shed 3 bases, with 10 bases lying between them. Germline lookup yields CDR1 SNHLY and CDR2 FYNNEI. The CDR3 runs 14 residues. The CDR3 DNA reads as TGTGCCAGCAGTGCGGGGTTGAGCTACAATGAGCAGTTCTTC. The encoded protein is CASSAGLSYNEQFF.

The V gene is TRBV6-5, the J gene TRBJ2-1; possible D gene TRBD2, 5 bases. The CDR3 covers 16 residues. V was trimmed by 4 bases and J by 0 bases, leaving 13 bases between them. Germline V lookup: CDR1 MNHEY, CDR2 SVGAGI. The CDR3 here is CASSSGVTSSYNEQFF. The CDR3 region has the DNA TGTGCCAGCAGTTCCGGGGTTACTAGCTCCTACAATGAGCAGTTCTTC.

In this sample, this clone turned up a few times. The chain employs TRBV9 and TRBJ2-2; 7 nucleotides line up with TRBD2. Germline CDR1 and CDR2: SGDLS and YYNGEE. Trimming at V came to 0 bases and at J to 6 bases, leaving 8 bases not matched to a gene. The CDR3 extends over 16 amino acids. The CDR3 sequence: CASSVATRGGAGELFF. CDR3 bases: TGTGCCAGCAGCGTAGCTACTAGGGGAGGGGCCGGGGAGCTGTTTTTT.

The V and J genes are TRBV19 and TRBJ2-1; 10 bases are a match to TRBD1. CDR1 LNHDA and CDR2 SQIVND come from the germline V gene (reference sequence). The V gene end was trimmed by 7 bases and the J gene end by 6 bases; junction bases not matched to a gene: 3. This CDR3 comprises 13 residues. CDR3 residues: CASKRQGANEQFF. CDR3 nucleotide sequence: TGTGCCAGTAAAAGACAGGGGGCCAATGAGCAGTTCTTC.

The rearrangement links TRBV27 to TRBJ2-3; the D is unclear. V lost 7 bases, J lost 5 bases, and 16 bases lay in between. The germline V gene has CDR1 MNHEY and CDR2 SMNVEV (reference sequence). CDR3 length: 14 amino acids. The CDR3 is CASTNSRGLDTQYF. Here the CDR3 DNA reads TGTGCCAGCACCAATTCTCGTGGGCTAGATACGCAGTATTTT.

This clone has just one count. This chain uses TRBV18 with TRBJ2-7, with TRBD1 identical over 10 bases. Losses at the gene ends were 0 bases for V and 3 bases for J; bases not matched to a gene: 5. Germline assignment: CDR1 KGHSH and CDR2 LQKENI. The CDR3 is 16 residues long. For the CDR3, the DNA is TGTGCCAGCTCACCACCAACCGGGACAGGGGACTACGAGCAGTACTTC. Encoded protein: CASSPPTGTGDYEQYF.

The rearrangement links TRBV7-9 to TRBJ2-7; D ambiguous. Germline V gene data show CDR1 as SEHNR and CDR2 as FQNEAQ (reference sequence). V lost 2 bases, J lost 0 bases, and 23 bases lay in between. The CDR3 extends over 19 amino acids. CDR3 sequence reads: CASSLSQAHRSVSSYEQYF. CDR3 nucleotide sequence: TGTGCCAGCAGCTTATCCCAGGCCCATAGGTCGGTGAGCTCCTACGAGCAGTACTTC.

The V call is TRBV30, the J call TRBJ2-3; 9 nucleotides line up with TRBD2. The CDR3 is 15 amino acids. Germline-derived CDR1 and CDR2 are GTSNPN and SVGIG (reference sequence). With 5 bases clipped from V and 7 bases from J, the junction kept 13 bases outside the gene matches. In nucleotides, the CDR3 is TGTGCCTGGGGTGGGACTAGCTTAGGGGGAAATACGCAGTATTTT. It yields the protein CAWGGTSLGGNTQYF.

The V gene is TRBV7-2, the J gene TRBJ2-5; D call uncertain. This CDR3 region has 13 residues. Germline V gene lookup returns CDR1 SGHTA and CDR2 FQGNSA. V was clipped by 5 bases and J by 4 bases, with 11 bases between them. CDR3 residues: CASSPRLAETQYF. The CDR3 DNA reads TGTGCCAGCAGCCCCCGCCTCGCAGAGACCCAGTACTTC.

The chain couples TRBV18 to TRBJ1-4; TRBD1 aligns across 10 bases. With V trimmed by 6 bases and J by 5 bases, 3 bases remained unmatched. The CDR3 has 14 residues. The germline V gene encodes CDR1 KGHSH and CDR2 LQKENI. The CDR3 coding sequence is TGTGCCAGCTCGCGACAGGGGGCGAATGAAAAACTGTTTTTT. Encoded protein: CASSRQGANEKLFF.

The CDR3 region has the DNA TGTGCCACCAGCAGTCCCGGGGCCGGAAACTATGGCTACACCTTC. The encoded protein is CATSSPGAGNYGYTF. The chain employs TRBV15 and TRBJ1-2, with D maybe TRBD1 (5 bases). The CDR3 totals 15 residues. CDR1 and CDR2 from the germline V gene are LNHNV and YYDKDF (reference sequence). Trimming took 3 bases from V and 2 from J, leaving 13 bases between them.

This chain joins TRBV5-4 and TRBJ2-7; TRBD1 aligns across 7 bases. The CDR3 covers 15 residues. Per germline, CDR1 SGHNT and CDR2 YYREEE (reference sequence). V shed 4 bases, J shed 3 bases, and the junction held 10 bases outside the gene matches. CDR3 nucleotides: TGTGCCAGCAGCAGGGACAGAGATTTGATCTACGAGCAGTACTTC. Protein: CASSRDRDLIYEQYF.

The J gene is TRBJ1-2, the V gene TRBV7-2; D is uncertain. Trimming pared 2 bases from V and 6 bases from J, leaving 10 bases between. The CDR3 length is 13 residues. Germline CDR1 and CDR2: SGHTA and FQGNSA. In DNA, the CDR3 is TGTGCCAGCAGCTTATACGAGGGTCATGGCTACACCTTC. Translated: CASSLYEGHGYTF.